This TCR beta chain is drawn from a study of shared clonotypes between healthy human individuals. Sequencing was performed with immunoSEQ multiplex PCR; in TCRdb, only in-frame clones are kept and a portion is missing. The sample lists approximately 2.5 million clones; approximately 94% were seen once. Trimming removed 4 bases from V and 2 bases from J, with 9 bases in between. The length of the CDR3 is 13 residues. Germline-derived CDR1 and CDR2 are LGHNT and FRNRAP. This receptor was obtained from a man in his late teens or twenties in good health. The sequencing input was naive CD4+ T cells sorted from blood. Subset noted: CD45RA+ positively selected. The rearrangement uses TRBV12-5 and TRBJ2-7; D remains ambiguous. The CDR3 DNA reads as TGTGCTAGTGGTTCGTCAGGCCCCTACGAGCAGTACTTC. The encoded protein is CASGSSGPYEQYF.